A few counts support the clone carrying this T cell receptor (beta chain). Antigen: not known. These data are taken from a study of T cell repertoires in cytomegalovirus infection. Study-level results: Clonotype analysis showed dominance of the ex vivo response by HLA-C-restricted CMV-specific TCR beta clonotypes.

TCRdb reprocessed the reads via MiXCR and lists one record per CDR3 protein. The sample lists about a million distinct CDR3 sequences; around 32% were seen once. The length of the CDR3 is 13 residues. Per the germline V gene, CDR1 is SGHVS and CDR2 is FNYEAQ. V lost 5 bases to trimming and J lost 4 bases, with 9 bases between them. The chain uses TRBV7-6 and TRBJ2-1, with D unresolved. The sequence came from a human donor in good health (CMV status not recorded). Some clones in this sample may be carry-over from other donors' samples. The material was cultured CD8+ T cells from PBMCs, obtained from culture after CMV antigen stimulation. The CDR3 DNA reads as TGTGCCAGCAGCCATGACTTATACAATGAGCAGTTCTTC. This sequence encodes CASSHDLYNEQFF.